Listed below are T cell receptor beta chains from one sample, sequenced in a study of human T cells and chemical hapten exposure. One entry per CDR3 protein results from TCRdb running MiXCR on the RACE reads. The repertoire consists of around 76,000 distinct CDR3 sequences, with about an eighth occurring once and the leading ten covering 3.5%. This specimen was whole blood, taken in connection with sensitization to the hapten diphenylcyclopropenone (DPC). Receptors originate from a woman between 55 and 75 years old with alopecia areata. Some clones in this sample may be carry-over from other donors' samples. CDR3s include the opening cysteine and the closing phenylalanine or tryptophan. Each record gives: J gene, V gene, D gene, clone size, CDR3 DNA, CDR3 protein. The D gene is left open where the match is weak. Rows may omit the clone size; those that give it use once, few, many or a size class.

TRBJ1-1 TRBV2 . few TGTGCCAGCAGGCCGGGACAACTGAACACTGAAGCTTTCTTT CASRPGQLNTEAFF
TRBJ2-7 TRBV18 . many TGTGCCAGCTCACCAACCGGGCGCGAGCAGTACTTC CASSPTGREQYF
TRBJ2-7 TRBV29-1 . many TGCAGCGTACAGACCTATTTGTCCTACGAGCAGTACTTC CSVQTYLSYEQYF
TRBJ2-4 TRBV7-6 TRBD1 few TGTGCCAGCAGCCCAGGGGGTAGGGCCAAAAACATTCAGTACTTC CASSPGGRAKNIQYF
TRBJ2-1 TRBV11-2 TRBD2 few TGTGCCAGCAGCTTAGATCGTGCCAGCGGGGACAATGAGCAGTTCTTC CASSLDRASGDNEQFF
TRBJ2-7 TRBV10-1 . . TGCGCCAGCAGTGAGACCACCACGACCTACGAGCAGTACTTC CASSETTTTYEQYF
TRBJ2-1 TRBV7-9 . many TGTGCCAGCAGCCCCGCCGTCTATGAGCAGTTCTTC CASSPAVYEQFF
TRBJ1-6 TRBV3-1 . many TGTGCCAGCAGCCAAGAACTTACATCTGTCTATAATTCACCCCTCCACTTT CASSQELTSVYNSPLHF
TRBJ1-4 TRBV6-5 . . TGTGCCGGCGCAGCAGCTGCAACTAATGAAAAACTGTTTTTT CAGAAAATNEKLFF
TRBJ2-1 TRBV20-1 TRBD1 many TGCAGTGCTAGAGATAGTCGGGGGGACAGGGTTAAGCAGTTCTTC CSARDSRGDRVKQFF
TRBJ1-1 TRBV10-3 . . TGTGCCATCAGTGAGTCGGGGACAACCCGATTAGCTTTCTTT CAISESGTTRLAFF
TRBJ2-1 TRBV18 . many TGTGCCAGCTCATCAGCCGGGACCTACAATGAGCAGTTCTTC CASSSAGTYNEQFF
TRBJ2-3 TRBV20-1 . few TGCAGTGCTAGAGACCCAGCGTCTAGCACAGATACGCAGTATTTT CSARDPASSTDTQYF
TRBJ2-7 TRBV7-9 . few TGTGCCAGCAGCCCCTCCCCTGTTAGGGTCCACGAGCAGTACTTC CASSPSPVRVHEQYF
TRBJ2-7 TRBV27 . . TGTGCCAGCAGTTTGGCGGGGACCTCCTACGAGCAGTACTTC CASSLAGTSYEQYF
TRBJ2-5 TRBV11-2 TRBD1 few TGTGCCAGCAGCTTAGAACAGGGGACACAAGAGACCCAGTACTTC CASSLEQGTQETQYF
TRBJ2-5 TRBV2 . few TGTGCCAGCAGTGACAACGGCATCCCCCAAGAGACCCAGTACTTC CASSDNGIPQETQYF
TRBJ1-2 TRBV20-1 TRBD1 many TGCAGTGCTAGAGTAGCCAACAGGGGAGAAAACTATGGCTACACCTTC CSARVANRGENYGYTF
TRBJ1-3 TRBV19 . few TGTGCCACTAAACCGGGCTTGTCGGGGGCATCTGGAAACACCATATATTTT CATKPGLSGASGNTIYF
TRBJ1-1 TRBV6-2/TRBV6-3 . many TGTGCCAGCAGTTTCTCCGGCGGGAACACTGAAGCTTTCTTT CASSFSGGNTEAFF
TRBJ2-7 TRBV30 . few TGTGCCTGGAGTATCGCTGACTACGAGCAGTACTTC CAWSIADYEQYF
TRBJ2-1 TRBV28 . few TGTGCCACCCTGTCTGGGACCCACAAAACGCATGAGCAGTTCTTC CATLSGTHKTHEQFF
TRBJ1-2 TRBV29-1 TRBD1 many TGCAGCGTTGCGGACAGGCTTGGCTACACCTTC CSVADRLGYTF
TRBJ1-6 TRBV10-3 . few TGTGCCATCAGGGACTCCTTGGGTAATTCACCCCTCCACTTT CAIRDSLGNSPLHF
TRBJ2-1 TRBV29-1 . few TGCAGCGTTGGAAAAACGACCTACAATGAGCAGTTCTTC CSVGKTTYNEQFF
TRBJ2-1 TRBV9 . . TGTGCCAGCAGCGTAGGGTCCGTAGCCGGCCGTGAGCAGTTCTTC CASSVGSVAGREQFF
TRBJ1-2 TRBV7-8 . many TGTGCCAGCGGCGACAGGTGGTCGGGCTATGGCTACACCTTC CASGDRWSGYGYTF
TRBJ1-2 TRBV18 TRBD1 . TGTGCCAGCTCGGCCGGGACAGGGGCTCTCTATGGCTACACCTTC CASSAGTGALYGYTF
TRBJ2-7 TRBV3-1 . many TGTGCCAGCAGCCAAGGAGCGGCTGTCGAGCAGTACTTC CASSQGAAVEQYF
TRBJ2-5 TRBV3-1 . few TGTGCCAGCAGCCAGAACCAGGGGGAGACCCAGTACTTC CASSQNQGETQYF
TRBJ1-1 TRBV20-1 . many TGCAGTACCCAGACAGTAAACACTGAAGCTTTCTTT CSTQTVNTEAFF
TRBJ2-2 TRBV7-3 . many TGTCCCAGCAGCTTGGGCGGTCGCACCGGGGAGCTGTTTTTT CPSSLGGRTGELFF
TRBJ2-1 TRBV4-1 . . TGCGCCAGCAGCCAAGGTCTCCAACAGGGAGGTGGGCAGTTCTTC CASSQGLQQGGGQFF
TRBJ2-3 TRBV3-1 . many TGTGCCAGCAGCTCTCTTGGGCCTCGGAGCACAGATACGCAGTATTTT CASSSLGPRSTDTQYF
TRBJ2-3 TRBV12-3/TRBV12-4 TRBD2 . TGTGCCAGCACCCATGGGGCTAGCGGGGGCACAGATACGCAGTATTTT CASTHGASGGTDTQYF
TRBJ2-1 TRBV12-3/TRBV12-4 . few TGTGCCAGCAGCGCTGATCGACGAATGACGTACTACAATGAGCAGTTCTTC CASSADRRMTYYNEQFF
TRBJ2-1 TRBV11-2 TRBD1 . TGTGCCAGCAGGCAGACCCAGGGGGCGCCTTACAATGAGCAGTTCTTC CASRQTQGAPYNEQFF
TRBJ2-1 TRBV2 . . TGTGCCAGCAGTGTGAAAGGGTTGAGGAATGAGCAGTTCTTC CASSVKGLRNEQFF
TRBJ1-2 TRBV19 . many TGTGCCAGTAGAGACAGCGCTCCGTATGGCTACACCTTC CASRDSAPYGYTF
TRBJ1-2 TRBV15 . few TGTGCCACCAGCAACGGCGGCGGCTACACCTTC CATSNGGGYTF
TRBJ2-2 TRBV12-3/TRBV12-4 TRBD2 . TGTGCCAGCAGTTTTTACAGGACTAGGATCGGGGAGCTGTTTTTT CASSFYRTRIGELFF
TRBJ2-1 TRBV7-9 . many TGTGCCAGCAGCTTTCCAGACGGTGAGCAGTTCTTC CASSFPDGEQFF
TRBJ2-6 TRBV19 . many TGTGCCAGTAGTTGGCAGGGACCCAACGTCCTGACTTTC CASSWQGPNVLTF
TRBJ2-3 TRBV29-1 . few TGCAGCGTTGATCGGGGCACAGATACGCAGTATTTT CSVDRGTDTQYF
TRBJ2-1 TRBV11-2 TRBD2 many TGTGCCAGCAGCCCTAGCCGGGCTAGCGGGAATGAGCAGTTCTTC CASSPSRASGNEQFF
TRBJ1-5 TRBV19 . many TGTGCCAGTAATAACGGGGCAAAGAATCAGCCCCAGCATTTT CASNNGAKNQPQHF
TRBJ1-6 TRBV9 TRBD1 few TGTGCCAGCGGGGGACAGGGGAATTCACCCCTCCACTTT CASGGQGNSPLHF
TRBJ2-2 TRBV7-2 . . . CASILAVNTGELFF
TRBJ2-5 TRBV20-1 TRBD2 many TGCAGTGTTTCTAGCGGGGTAGAGACCCAGTACTTC CSVSSGVETQYF
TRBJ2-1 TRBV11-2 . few TGTGCCAGCAGCTGGGGACATCCGCAGTTCTTC CASSWGHPQFF
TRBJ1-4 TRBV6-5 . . TGTGCCAGCAGTCCAAGGCGTGCAACTAATGAAAAACTGTTTTTT CASSPRRATNEKLFF
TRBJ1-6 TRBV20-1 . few TGCAGTGCTAGAGAAGTCCGTCGGGGGGCGGTCAATTCACCCCTCCACTTT CSAREVRRGAVNSPLHF
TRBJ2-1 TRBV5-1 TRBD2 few TGCGCCAGCAGCTCAGGACTAGCGATTGTAAATGAGCAGTTCTTC CASSSGLAIVNEQFF
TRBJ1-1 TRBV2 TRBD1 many TGTGCCAGCAGTCAGGGGGTGGCTGAAGCTTTCTTT CASSQGVAEAFF